This T cell receptor (beta chain) was obtained from a study of early T cells in non-severe SARS-CoV-2 infection. TCRdb reanalysed the 5' RACE reads using MiXCR and keeps one entry per CDR3 protein. The data contain about 49,000 distinct CDR3 sequences, 6.5% of them singletons. Many counts were recorded for this clonotype. With V trimmed by 3 bases and J by 11 bases, 10 bases remained unmatched. CDR1 and CDR2 from the germline V gene are LNHDA and SQIVND (reference sequence). The CDR3 totals 13 residues. This rearrangement joins TRBV19 to TRBJ2-7; 7 nucleotides match TRBD1. The input for sequencing was whole blood, taken at baseline. The receptor's source is an adult who was a healthcare worker with PCR-confirmed SARS-CoV-2 infection or an uninfected control (not recorded which). The CDR3 sequence is CASSITPQGDKYF. CDR3 sequence (DNA): TGTGCCAGTAGTATCACCCCCCAGGGGGATAAGTACTTC.